The rows below give T cell receptor beta chains drawn from one sample of a study of metastatic and nonmetastatic thyroid tumors. Via MiXCR, TCRdb re-called the PCR reads. The sample has almost 5,500 clones, around 35% seen once. Sequencing was done on a sample of adjacent normal tissue. Source of these receptors: a female donor with papillary thyroid cancer or a benign thyroid nodule (not recorded which). Some clones in this sample may be carry-over from other donors' samples. Each CDR3 is given with its conserved first and last residue. The D gene is left open where the match is weak. Size is stated for part of the rows, as once, few or many counts, or as a class when the clone is expanded.

TRBV19	.	.	TRBJ1-5	CASSMWGDQPQHF	TGTGCCAGTAGTATGTGGGGCGATCAGCCCCAGCATTTT
TRBV7-2	.	TRBD2	TRBJ2-1	CASSFAGRAIYNEQFF	TGTGCCAGCAGCTTCGCCGGGAGGGCCATCTACAATGAGCAGTTCTTC
TRBV20-1	.	TRBD2	TRBJ2-1	CSARERTSGRGNEQFF	TGCAGTGCTAGAGAGAGGACTAGCGGGAGGGGTAATGAGCAGTTCTTC
TRBV2	few	TRBD2	TRBJ2-3	CASDRDGGSDTQYF	TGTGCCAGCGACCGGGACGGGGGGTCCGATACGCAGTATTTT
TRBV24-1	.	TRBD1	TRBJ2-7	CATSDSGTGGVREQYF	TGTGCCACCAGTGATTCCGGGACAGGGGGTGTTCGAGAGCAGTACTTC
TRBV9	medium-sized	TRBD2	TRBJ2-3	CASSAGLVITDTQYF	TGTGCCAGCAGCGCGGGACTAGTGATCACAGATACGCAGTATTTT
TRBV7-8	few	.	TRBJ2-7	CASSLRVYEQYF	TGTGCCAGCAGCCTCAGGGTCTACGAGCAGTACTTC
TRBV30	medium-sized	.	TRBJ1-1	CAWSVAGRVNTEAFF	TGTGCCTGGAGTGTAGCTGGCAGAGTGAACACTGAAGCTTTCTTT
TRBV11-2	few	TRBD1	TRBJ2-7	CASSSHGDRGTGEQYF	TGTGCCAGCAGCTCCCATGGAGACAGGGGCACGGGGGAGCAGTACTTC
TRBV20-1	.	.	TRBJ1-2	CSAKMGSIANYGYTF	TGCAGTGCTAAGATGGGGTCCATAGCTAACTATGGCTACACCTTC
TRBV7-9	.	.	TRBJ2-7	CASSPPGYNYEQYF	TGTGCCAGCAGCCCCCCGGGTTACAACTACGAGCAGTACTTC
TRBV20-1	.	.	TRBJ1-4	CSARDKDSYEKLFF	TGCAGTGCTAGAGATAAGGACAGCTATGAAAAACTGTTTTTT
TRBV20-1	.	TRBD2	TRBJ2-7	CSARDRLAVLLLTAEQYF	TGCAGTGCTAGAGATAGGCTAGCGGTCCTCCTCCTGACGGCCGAGCAGTACTTC
TRBV5-6	.	.	TRBJ2-3	CASSLEGYTQYF	TGTGCCAGCAGCTTGGAGGGCTATACGCAGTATTTT
TRBV20-1	.	.	TRBJ1-1	CSAFGGNTEAFF	TGCAGTGCTTTTGGGGGGAACACTGAAGCTTTCTTT
TRBV6-1	.	.	TRBJ1-2	CASSEIGRTAGYTF	TGTGCCAGCAGTGAAATCGGACGAACCGCGGGCTACACCTTC
TRBV7-9	few	.	TRBJ2-7	CASRGGSEQYF	TGTGCCAGCAGGGGGGGAAGCGAGCAGTACTTC
TRBV5-1	.	.	TRBJ1-2	CASSWDRPNYGYTF	TGCGCCAGCAGCTGGGACCGCCCTAACTATGGCTACACCTTC
TRBV11-3	.	TRBD1	TRBJ1-1	CASSVGQGTTEAFF	TGTGCCAGCAGCGTAGGACAGGGGACCACTGAAGCTTTCTTT
TRBV6-2/TRBV6-3	few	.	TRBJ1-2	CASSYSWGAGYGYTF	TGTGCCAGCAGTTACAGCTGGGGCGCGGGCTATGGCTACACCTTC
TRBV18	few	TRBD1	TRBJ1-2	CASSTDRDYGYTF	TGTGCCAGCTCGACCGACAGGGACTATGGCTACACCTTC
TRBV7-3	.	TRBD1	TRBJ1-2	CASSLNPGQEAVYTF	TGTGCCAGCAGCTTAAACCCGGGACAGGAGGCTGTCTACACCTTC
TRBV4-3	.	.	TRBJ2-2	CASGQGGLGELFF	TGCGCCAGCGGCCAAGGAGGGCTCGGGGAGCTGTTTTTT
TRBV15	large	TRBD1	TRBJ1-1	CATSRGDRENTEAFF	TGTGCCACCAGCAGAGGGGACAGGGAGAACACTGAAGCTTTCTTT
TRBV6-1	few	.	TRBJ2-7	CASQLDHEQYF	TGTGCCAGCCAACTAGACCACGAGCAGTACTTC
TRBV13	.	TRBD2	TRBJ2-7	CAISRGTSGIYEQYF	TGTGCCATCAGCCGCGGGACTAGCGGAATCTACGAGCAGTACTTC
TRBV20-1	few	TRBD1	TRBJ1-3	CSALGQGVGNTIYF	TGCAGTGCCTTAGGACAGGGGGTCGGAAACACCATATATTTT
TRBV18	.	.	TRBJ2-1	CASSVTTHNEQFF	TGTGCCAGCTCAGTTACTACCCACAATGAGCAGTTCTTC
TRBV7-2	.	.	TRBJ2-2	CASSFFGANTGGLFF	TGTGCCAGCAGTTTCTTTGGGGCCAACACCGGGGGGCTGTTTTTT
TRBV11-3	.	.	TRBJ2-7	CASSLGGGTKTF	TGTGCCAGCAGCTTAGGAGGCGGGACGAAAACATTC
TRBV5-1	.	.	TRBJ1-3	CASSLYRGASGNTIYF	TGCGCCAGCAGCTTGTATCGGGGCGCCTCTGGAAACACCATATATTTT
TRBV7-3	.	.	TRBJ2-7	CASSPSYEQYF	TGTGCCAGCAGCCCCAGCTACGAGCAGTACTTC
TRBV19	.	.	TRBJ1-2	CASRRTFDGGNGYTF	TGTGCCAGTAGGCGAACTTTTGATGGGGGGAATGGCTACACCTTC
TRBV28	.	TRBD2	TRBJ2-1	CASSSGTTSYNEQFF	TGTGCCAGCAGTTCCGGGACTACATCTTACAATGAGCAGTTCTTC
TRBV10-2	few	.	TRBJ2-7	CASSEHYSGQRTYEQYF	TGCGCCAGCAGTGAACACTACAGCGGGCAAAGAACCTACGAGCAGTACTTC
TRBV5-8	.	.	TRBJ1-1	CASSLQGWTEAFF	TGTGCCAGCAGCTTACAGGGATGGACTGAAGCTTTCTTT
TRBV28	large	TRBD2	TRBJ2-1	CASSFSGEQFF	TGTGCCAGCAGTTTTAGCGGGGAGCAGTTCTTC
TRBV29-1	.	TRBD1	TRBJ2-7	CSVLMRGTGKGPYEQYF	TGCAGCGTCTTAATGCGCGGGACAGGGAAGGGCCCCTACGAGCAGTACTTC
TRBV28	.	TRBD1	TRBJ2-2	CASRDRGQNTGELFF	TGTGCCAGCAGGGACAGGGGCCAGAACACCGGGGAGCTGTTTTTT
TRBV2	.	TRBD2	TRBJ2-7	CASSRTSGSLNEQYF	TGTGCCAGCAGTAGAACTAGCGGGAGTCTAAACGAGCAGTACTTC
TRBV27	.	.	TRBJ2-1	CASSPRQVHNEQFF	TGTGCCAGCAGTCCCCGTCAGGTTCACAATGAGCAGTTCTTC
TRBV7-3	.	TRBD1	TRBJ2-2	CASSPRTGADTGELFF	TGTGCCAGCAGCCCCAGGACAGGGGCGGACACCGGGGAGCTGTTTTTT
TRBV6-2/TRBV6-3	.	.	TRBJ1-6	CASRRDGYHNSPLHF	TGTGCCAGCAGGAGAGACGGATATCATAATTCACCCCTCCACTTT
TRBV6-2/TRBV6-3	few	TRBD1	TRBJ1-5	CASRGQSYSNQPQHF	TGTGCCAGCAGGGGACAGTCGTATAGCAATCAGCCCCAGCATTTT
TRBV7-2	.	.	TRBJ2-5	CASSSLLPQETQYF	TGTGCCAGCAGCTCCCTTTTGCCTCAAGAGACCCAGTACTTC
TRBV6-2/TRBV6-3	.	.	TRBJ2-1	CASSYSFQGEQFF	TGTGCCAGCAGTTACTCCTTTCAGGGTGAGCAGTTCTTC
TRBV19	few	.	TRBJ1-1	CASSILQGGTEAFF	TGTGCCAGTAGTATATTGCAGGGAGGTACTGAAGCTTTCTTT
TRBV7-2	.	.	TRBJ1-1	CASSLGSGLQGEAFF	TGTGCCAGCAGCTTAGGATCGGGTTTACAGGGTGAAGCTTTCTTT
TRBV20-1	.	.	TRBJ2-4	CSARDQTLDLKNIQYF	TGCAGTGCTAGAGATCAGACTCTGGACCTCAAAAACATTCAGTACTTC
TRBV7-9	.	TRBD1	TRBJ2-1	CASSLGDREQFF	TGTGCCAGCAGCTTAGGGGACAGAGAGCAGTTCTTC